The entry below describes one T cell receptor (beta chain). This sample stems from a study of cytomegalovirus exposure and HLA in healthy donors. Researchers ran the PCR with 60 Vbeta and 13 Jbeta primers. The method was immunoSEQ multiplex PCR; TCRdb's version includes in-frame clones alone and lacks a portion of them. Among 95,000 to 110,000 clones listed, about four fifths were seen once. This CDR3 is built from 16 residues. Germline CDR1 LNHDA, CDR2 SQIVND (reference sequence). Trimming removed 5 bases at V and 7 bases at J, with 21 bases between. The sequenced sample consisted of PBMCs. The rearrangement links TRBV19 to TRBJ1-5, with D possibly being TRBD1 (5 bases). This receptor was obtained from a man younger than 45 in good health and CMV-seropositive. The CDR3 DNA sequence: TGTGCCAGTAGTGCCCCCTCTTGGGGGGGAGAGCAGCCCCAGCATTTT. Translated: CASSAPSWGGEQPQHF.